This is a list of T cell receptor beta chains from one sample in a study of technical replicates of blood from a handful of donors. Method: immunoSEQ multiplex PCR; TCRdb's copy keeps in-frame clones and lacks some. The sample has fewer than 100,000 clones; just over 90% are singletons. Sequencing used T cells isolated from PBMCs. The receptors were sampled from a human donor in good health. Both conserved end residues are part of each CDR3. The order of the fields is D gene, J gene, V gene, clone size, CDR3 DNA, CDR3 protein. The D gene is left open where the match is weak. The listing skips clone size in some rows; elsewhere it reads once, few, many or a size class.

>NA|TRBJ1-1|TRBV30|NA
TGTGCCTGGACACAGACAGCTGAAGCTTTCTTT
CAWTQTAEAFF
>TRBD1|TRBJ2-1|TRBV6-4|once
TGTGCCAGCAGTTCCGGGACAGGGTATCGGAATGAGCAGTTCTTC
CASSSGTGYRNEQFF
>NA|TRBJ1-2|TRBV25-1|NA
TGTGCCAGCAGTGAATCCCCCGGTCCCTATGGCTACACCTTC
CASSESPGPYGYTF
>NA|TRBJ1-1|TRBV19|NA
TGTGCCAGTAGAAGGGGCAGGGTAGGCGCTGAAGCTTTCTTT
CASRRGRVGAEAFF
>NA|TRBJ1-4|TRBV5-4|NA
TGTGCCAGCAGCTTGTCTCAGCGTCAGTATAATGAAAAACTGTTTTTT
CASSLSQRQYNEKLFF
>NA|TRBJ1-3|TRBV11-2|once
TGTGCCAGCAGCTCCCTCCCCCGCAGGCTACGGGGAAACACCATATATTTT
CASSSLPRRLRGNTIYF
>TRBD1|TRBJ2-1|TRBV27|once
TGTGCCAGCAGACAGGGGGCCGGTACCTACAATGAGCAGTTCTTC
CASRQGAGTYNEQFF
>TRBD2|TRBJ2-1|TRBV5-4|NA
TGTGCCAGCAGCTCAACGGGACTAGCGGGAAATGAGCAGTTCTTC
CASSSTGLAGNEQFF
>NA|TRBJ1-4|TRBV27|NA
TGTGCCAGCAGTCCAACAAACAGTCTGGAAAAACTGTTTTTT
CASSPTNSLEKLFF
>TRBD1|TRBJ2-7|TRBV7-6|NA
TGTGCCAGCAGCTTAAAGTCTGGGACAGGGGCGACCTACGAGCAGTACTTC
CASSLKSGTGATYEQYF
>NA|TRBJ1-5|TRBV28|NA
TGTGCCAGCACTAGGGGGGGGCCCCAGCATTTT
CASTRGGPQHF
>TRBD2|TRBJ2-2|TRBV7-9|NA
TGTGCCAGCAGCTCCGACCGGGGGGGTCCCACCGGGGAGCTGTTTTTT
CASSSDRGGPTGELFF
>TRBD1|TRBJ2-7|TRBV4-2|NA
TGTGCCAGCAGCCAGCTAATAAGGGGGCGGGTAGGCGAGCAGTACTTC
CASSQLIRGRVGEQYF
>NA|TRBJ2-2|TRBV5-4|NA
TGTGCCAGCAGCCCCGGGATCGCGAACACCGGGGAGCTGTTTTTT
CASSPGIANTGELFF
>NA|TRBJ1-4|TRBV4-1|once
TGCGCCAGCAGCCAAGATTTAAGATCTAGTCTAGGTCATGAAAAACTGTTTTTT
CASSQDLRSSLGHEKLFF
>TRBD1|TRBJ2-1|TRBV27|NA
TGTGCCAGCAGTTTAGGGACAGGGGCTAATGAGCAGTTCTTC
CASSLGTGANEQFF
>NA|TRBJ2-3|TRBV2|NA
TGTGCCAGCACCCGGTACACAGATACGCAGTATTTT
CASTRYTDTQYF
>TRBD2|TRBJ2-3|TRBV30|once
TGTGCCTGGAGGACTAGCGGGGGCCTGAGTTCATCAACAGATACGCAGTATTTT
CAWRTSGGLSSSTDTQYF
>NA|TRBJ2-5|TRBV19|NA
TGTGCCAGTAGTTTACAAGAGACCCAGTACTTC
CASSLQETQYF